Shown below are 30 T cell receptor beta chains from a single sample sequenced in a study of Ad26.COV2.S vaccination and SARS-CoV-2 variants (dated by TCRdb to about 2021). Reading the label with the study, this specimen's treatment or condition is: some 20 received Ad26.COV2.S at low or high dose, single or two shots; about 5 received placebo; per-sample allocation not given. Repertoires of vaccine and placebo recipients were sequenced from samples collected on day 63 after the first injection. Library preparation employed the immunoSEQ multiplex PCR assay. TCRdb holds this immuneACCESS table with in-frame rearrangements only. Some clones are missing; in checked studies, unresolved V genes explain under half, and the rest has no known cause. Across this sample there are 350,000 to 500,000 clones, with 90% seen only once. The ten largest make up roughly 4.3% of the sample. Material: peripheral blood, obtained in a trial of Ad26.COV2.S vaccine versus placebo. Receptors originate from a person between 18 and 60 years old who received the Ad26.COV2.S COVID-19 vaccine or a placebo.

In its sample, this clone was seen once. Its ends do not fully match the called genes, so a read error is possible. The chain recombines TRBV28 with TRBJ2-5, with D possibly being TRBD1 (5 bases). Germline V gene lookup returns CDR1 MDHEN and CDR2 SYDVKM. This CDR3 region has 15 residues. The CDR3 is CASSFRVQDQGTQYF. The CDR3 nucleotides read TGTGCCAGCAGTTTCAGGGTTCAGGACCAAGGGACCCAGTACTTC.

Only a few counts were recorded for this clone. V is TRBV4-1 and J is TRBJ2-7, with a possible D match to TRBD2 (6 bases). This CDR3 region has 15 residues. The germline CDR1 and CDR2 sequences are MGHRA and YSYEKL. V lost 0 bases, J lost 3 bases, and 12 bases lay in between. CDR3 coding DNA: TGCGCCAGCAGCCAAGAGCGGGGACCCTACTACGAGCAGTACTTC. Protein sequence: CASSQERGPYYEQYF.

The chain joins TRBV2 to TRBJ2-3; TRBD2 matches 8 bases. V lost 3 bases to trimming and J lost 3 bases; unmatched junction nucleotides: 5. The CDR3 runs to 15 residues. The germline V gene encodes CDR1 SNHLY and CDR2 FYNNEI. The DNA of the CDR3 is TGTGCCAGCAGTGATGTCGGGAGGGCAACAGATACGCAGTATTTT. Its translation is CASSDVGRATDTQYF.

The genes are TRBV3-1 (or the pseudogene TRBV3-2) and TRBJ2-3; 8 bases match TRBD2. After removal of 2 bases from V and 3 bases from J, the junction contained 4 bases not matched to a gene. Germline-derived CDR1 and CDR2 are LGHDT and YNNKEL (reference sequence). The CDR3 covers 15 residues. CDR3 region: CASSQTGGYTDTQYF. Written as DNA, the CDR3 is TGTGCCAGCAGCCAAACGGGAGGGTATACAGATACGCAGTATTTT.

The V gene is TRBV24-1, the J gene TRBJ2-1; the D is unclear. Trimming shortened V by 4 bases and J by 12 bases, and 21 bases separated the two germline ends. CDR1 is KGHDR, CDR2 SFDVKD, per germline. CDR3 length equals 15 residues. The CDR3 region is CATSDPGLSLRGQFF. In DNA, the CDR3 is TGTGCCACCAGTGACCCGGGTCTCTCCCTCAGAGGGCAGTTCTTC.

The chain employs TRBV7-6 and TRBJ2-1; 7 positions match TRBD2. The CDR3 has 17 amino acids. Per the germline V gene, CDR1 is SGHVS and CDR2 is FNYEAQ. V trimming: 5 bases; J trimming: 4 bases; junction bases outside the gene matches: 14. The chain's CDR3 is CASSHTSPGLLYNEQFF. The CDR3, as DNA: TGTGCCAGCAGCCACACCTCCCCGGGACTACTATACAATGAGCAGTTCTTC.

CDR3 coding DNA: TGTGCCATCAGTGAGTCGACAGGGGTCGGCTATGGCTACACCTTC. Protein: CAISESTGVGYGYTF. This chain joins TRBV10-3 and TRBJ1-2, with 8 positions matching TRBD1. With V trimmed by 0 bases and J by 4 bases, 4 bases remained unmatched. Germline assignment: CDR1 ENHRY and CDR2 SYGVKD. The CDR3 is 15 residues long.

The chain carries TRBV7-3 and TRBJ2-5; D uncertain. The CDR3 spans 15 residues. Trimming shortened V by 2 bases and J by 1 base, and 11 bases separated the two germline ends. Germline CDR1 reads SGHTA; CDR2 reads FQGTGA. This chain's CDR3 is CASSLLGGPQETQYF. The CDR3 coding sequence is TGTGCCAGCAGCTTATTGGGCGGACCCCAAGAGACCCAGTACTTC.

The genes are TRBV7-2 and TRBJ2-7; D is perhaps TRBD1 or TRBD2 (5 bases each). The CDR3 has 13 amino acids. V was trimmed by 6 bases and J by 11 bases, leaving 20 bases between them. Germline V gene data show CDR1 as SGHTA and CDR2 as FQGNSA. CDR3 sequence: CASRPDSGTQKYF. CDR3 sequence (DNA): TGTGCCAGCAGGCCGGATAGTGGGACCCAGAAGTACTTC.

This chain joins TRBV2 and TRBJ1-5; 11 bases are shared with TRBD1. The CDR3 loop spans 16 amino acids. After removal of 5 bases from V and 3 bases from J, the junction contained 6 bases not matched to a gene. Germline V gene lookup returns CDR1 SNHLY and CDR2 FYNNEI. The CDR3 DNA sequence: TGTGCCAGCAGTCGGACAGGGGGCCCGCTCAATCAGCCCCAGCATTTT. This encodes CASSRTGGPLNQPQHF. The full variable domain, completed using reference TRBV2 and TRBJ1-5, is EPEVTQTPSHQVTQMGQEVILRCVPISNHLYFYWYRQILGQKVEFLVSFYNNEISEKSEIFDDQFSVERPDGSNFTLKIRSTKLEDSAMYFCASSRTGGPLNQPQHFGDGTRLSIL.

The J gene is TRBJ2-5, the V gene TRBV19; weak D call: TRBD1 (5 bases). The CDR3 extends over 14 amino acids. The germline gives CDR1 LNHDA, CDR2 SQIVND (reference sequence). V lost 8 bases to trimming and J lost 3 bases, with 16 bases between them. The CDR3 region has the DNA TGTGCCAGTGCCTCGGGCAGGGTTGAAGAGACCCAGTACTTC. Protein sequence: CASASGRVEETQYF.

The V and J genes are TRBV7-8 and TRBJ2-2; D is unclear. Germline-derived CDR1 and CDR2 are SGHVS and FQNEAQ. V gave up 4 bases and J gave up 7 bases, with 7 bases separating them. This CDR3 has 12 residues. CDR3 DNA sequence: TGTGCCAGCAGCTCGGGCGGCGGGGAGCTGTTTTTT. The encoded protein is CASSSGGGELFF.

CDR3 residues: CASSLADQPGYEQYF. In DNA form, the CDR3 reads TGTGCCAGCAGCTTAGCGGACCAACCAGGCTACGAGCAGTACTTC. This sequence joins TRBV7-2 and TRBJ2-7, with D unresolved. Trimming cost V 0 bases and J 3 bases, with 12 bases left between them. This CDR3 is 15 amino acids long. Germline V gives CDR1 SGHTA, CDR2 FQGNSA.

This clone was recorded once. This chain joins TRBV7-2 and TRBJ1-1; no definite D call. The CDR3 extends over 13 amino acids. Trimming stripped 5 bases from V and 1 base from J, with 8 bases between. Per the germline V gene, CDR1 is SGHTA and CDR2 is FQGNSA. CDR3 loop: CASSRTWNTEAFF. The CDR3 DNA follows: TGTGCCAGCAGCCGGACCTGGAACACTGAAGCTTTCTTT.

This clone was recorded only once. CDR3 in amino acids: CASSLSGYSYGYTF. As DNA, the CDR3 is TGTGCCAGCAGTTTATCAGGGTACAGCTATGGCTACACCTTC. The V gene is TRBV28, the J gene TRBJ1-2; TRBD1 is a possible D gene (5 bases). The germline CDR1 and CDR2 sequences are MDHEN and SYDVKM. Trimming took off 1 base at V and 4 bases at J, with 10 bases between the two ends. The CDR3 totals 14 residues.

The gene calls are TRBV12-3 or TRBV12-4 and TRBJ2-7; the D gene could be TRBD1 or TRBD2 (7 bases each). V was trimmed by 6 bases and J by 4 bases, leaving 13 bases between them. The CDR3 extends over 13 amino acids. The chain's CDR3 is CASRSGTAYEQYF. For the CDR3, the DNA is TGTGCCAGCAGGAGCGGGACAGCGTACGAGCAGTACTTC.

The chain uses TRBV2 and TRBJ2-2, with D tentatively TRBD1 (7 bases). Deletions cut 5 bases from V and 3 bases from J, with 13 bases between. This CDR3 region has 15 residues. The germline gives CDR1 SNHLY, CDR2 FYNNEI. CDR3 in amino acids: CASSRIRGDTGELFF. CDR3 sequence (DNA): TGTGCCAGCAGTCGGATCAGGGGGGACACCGGGGAGCTGTTTTTT.

J is TRBJ2-4 and V is TRBV6-2 or TRBV6-3; tentatively, D is TRBD2 (5 bases). Germline V gives CDR1 MNHEY, CDR2 SVGEGT. The CDR3 runs to 14 residues. Trimming stripped 1 base from V and 6 bases from J, with 10 bases between. The CDR3 region is CASSYFPDSNIQYF. CDR3 nucleotide sequence: TGTGCCAGCAGTTACTTCCCGGACTCAAACATTCAGTACTTC.

The rearrangement links TRBV7-2 to TRBJ1-1; the D is unclear. Germline CDR1 and CDR2: SGHTA and FQGNSA. The CDR3 spans 15 residues. V was clipped by 4 bases and J by 1 base, with 13 bases between them. The CDR3, as DNA: TGTGCCAGCAGCTCGGACCGGAGGAGGAACACTGAAGCTTTCTTT. It translates to CASSSDRRRNTEAFF.

The rearrangement uses TRBV7-2 and TRBJ2-1, with D perhaps matching TRBD2 (5 bases). CDR1 is SGHTA, CDR2 FQGNSA, per germline. Between the trimmed V and J ends, which lost 5 bases and 5 bases, there was a span of 13 bases. This CDR3 has 14 amino acids. The CDR3 DNA is TGTGCCAGCAGCCCAGGACTCACCAACAATGAGCAGTTCTTC. This codes for CASSPGLTNNEQFF.

About this clone: Other DNA sequences in this specimen translate into the identical CDR3. V is TRBV9 and J is TRBJ2-3; D gene uncertain. The V gene lost 0 bases and the J gene lost 1 base, with 6 bases spanning the gap. Germline V gene data show CDR1 as SGDLS and CDR2 as YYNGEE. CDR3 length equals 14 residues. CDR3 loop: CASSVAGRTDTQYF. The CDR3 DNA reads TGTGCCAGCAGCGTAGCTGGCCGCACAGATACGCAGTATTTT.

This chain links TRBV5-6 with TRBJ2-5; D not certain. Germline V gene data show CDR1 as SGHDT and CDR2 as YYEEEE. The CDR3 runs to 15 residues. Trimming pared 4 bases from V and 2 bases from J, leaving 15 bases between. CDR3 region: CASSPSPSRQETQYF. CDR3 coding DNA: TGTGCCAGCAGCCCAAGTCCCTCCAGGCAAGAGACCCAGTACTTC.

The count of this clone is one. V usage is TRBV20-1 and J usage is TRBJ2-7; D not certain. In germline, CDR1 is DFQATT, CDR2 SNEGSKA (reference sequence). V lost 6 bases, J lost 2 bases, and 8 bases lay in between. The CDR3 runs to 11 residues. The CDR3 bases are TGCAGTGCGGGCCGTCCCTACGAGCAGTACTTC. Translation: CSAGRPYEQYF.

V and J are TRBV11-2 and TRBJ2-1, with 9 bases aligning to TRBD1. This CDR3 region has 15 residues. V shed 3 bases and J 4 bases; nucleotides not matched to a gene: 4. Germline-derived CDR1 and CDR2 are SGHAT and FQNNGV. As DNA, the CDR3 is TGTGCCAGCAGCTTCCCGGGACAGGGTTACAATGAGCAGTTCTTC. This sequence encodes CASSFPGQGYNEQFF.

This clone appeared once. V usage is TRBV5-1 and J usage is TRBJ1-1; 8 bases are shared with TRBD1. This CDR3 has 13 residues. Per germline, CDR1 SGHRS and CDR2 YFSETQ. V lost 3 bases and J lost 8; bases outside the gene matches: 6. CDR3 DNA sequence: TGCGCCAGCAGCTCTTTAGGACAGGGAGAAGCTTTCTTT. It encodes CASSSLGQGEAFF.

The V gene is TRBV28, the J gene TRBJ1-4; a weak D match, TRBD1 (6 bases). The CDR3 is 15 residues long. Germline V lookup: CDR1 MDHEN, CDR2 SYDVKM. With 5 bases removed from V and 1 base from J, the gap between germline ends came to 11 bases. CDR3 loop: CASSPPDRTNEKLFF. CDR3 DNA: TGTGCCAGCAGTCCCCCGGACAGAACTAATGAAAAACTGTTTTTT. Combining the CDR3 with reference TRBV28 and TRBJ1-4 gives the whole variable domain DVKVTQSSRYLVKRTGEKVFLECVQDMDHENMFWYRQDPGLGLRLIYFSYDVKMKEKGDIPEGYSVSREKKERFSLILESASTNQTSMYLCASSPPDRTNEKLFFGSGTQLSVL.

The CDR3 loop reads CASSLEGADGYTF. CDR3 coding DNA: TGCGCCAGCAGCTTGGAGGGGGCAGACGGCTACACCTTC. V is TRBV5-1 and J is TRBJ1-2, with 7 bases aligning to TRBD1. V was pared by 0 bases and J by 8 bases, with 4 bases of the junction left unmatched. The V gene's germline CDR1 is SGHRS and CDR2 YFSETQ. The CDR3 totals 13 residues.

The rearrangement joins TRBV6-2 or TRBV6-3 to TRBJ1-1; TRBD1 agrees at 7 bases. Unmatched junction bases numbered 15, after V lost 2 bases and J lost 0 bases. Germline CDR1 is MNHEY and CDR2 is SVGEGT. There are 19 residues in the CDR3. The DNA of the CDR3 is TGTGCCAGCAGTTACGACCCCTTACAGGGGAGTAGAATGAACACTGAAGCTTTCTTT. Translation gives CASSYDPLQGSRMNTEAFF.

V gene TRBV5-4 combines with J gene TRBJ2-2; 8 bases match TRBD2. This CDR3 region has 15 residues. From germline, CDR1 is SGHNT and CDR2 YYREEE (reference sequence). V shed 4 bases and J 5 bases; nucleotides not matched to a gene: 7. CDR3 sequence reads: CASSPGGRLTGELFF. The DNA for the CDR3 is TGTGCCAGCAGCCCCGGCGGGAGGCTAACCGGGGAGCTGTTTTTT.

V gene TRBV6-5 combines with J gene TRBJ1-2, with D maybe TRBD1 (5 bases). The germline V gene encodes CDR1 MNHEY and CDR2 SVGAGI. The CDR3 loop spans 14 amino acids. The ends were cut back, 5 bases at V and 4 bases at J, with 14 bases in the middle. The CDR3 DNA is TGTGCCAGCAGTAATTTCAGGGCTGGCTATGGCTACACCTTC. Translating it yields CASSNFRAGYGYTF.